A single sample is the source of the 26 T cell receptor beta chains below, sequenced in a study of blood T cell repertoires in COVID-19. Clones were read by immunoSEQ multiplex PCR, and TCRdb kept only the in-frame ones, dropping some. The table records under 100,000 clones, roughly 80% of them present only once. The sample taken for sequencing was peripheral blood. Every receptor here comes from a man aged 55 to 70 with COVID-19, enrolled during active disease.

This clone was counted a few times. V is TRBV29-1 and J is TRBJ2-7, with 10 bases that match TRBD1. The CDR3 extends over 15 amino acids. V was pared by 2 bases and J by 5 bases, with 9 bases of the junction left unmatched. Germline V lookup: CDR1 SQVTM, CDR2 ANQGSEA. The CDR3 nucleotides are TGCAGCGTTGAACTCCGGGACAGGGGTTCTGACGAGCAGTACTTC. Residues: CSVELRDRGSDEQYF.

V is TRBV7-8 and J is TRBJ1-4; D is undetermined. Germline V gene sequence: CDR1 SGHVS, CDR2 FQNEAQ. With 5 bases removed from V and 8 bases from J, the gap between germline ends came to 15 bases. This CDR3 has 14 amino acids. CDR3 nucleotide sequence: TGTGCCAGCAGCCCCCGACCGGCGGGCGAAAAACTGTTTTTT. The encoded protein is CASSPRPAGEKLFF.

The CDR3 is CASSKETSSGDTQYF. CDR3 nucleotides: TGCGCCAGCAGCAAGGAGACGTCATCCGGAGATACGCAGTATTTT. The V and J genes are TRBV5-1 and TRBJ2-3; D call uncertain. V was clipped by 4 bases and J by 5 bases, with 17 bases between them. The CDR3 covers 15 residues. The germline gives CDR1 SGHRS, CDR2 YFSETQ.

This sequence joins TRBV5-5 and TRBJ1-2, with D possibly matching TRBD1 (6 bases). Germline CDR1 reads SGHKS; CDR2 reads YYEKEE (reference sequence). The ends were cut back, 6 bases at V and 0 bases at J, with 9 bases in the middle. The CDR3 consists of 13 residues. The CDR3 bases are TGTGCCAGCACGGACAGAACTAACTATGGCTACACCTTC. This sequence encodes CASTDRTNYGYTF.

This clone was detected only a few times. The chain carries TRBV4-2 and TRBJ1-6, with 8 bases that match TRBD1. Germline assignment: CDR1 LGHNA and CDR2 YNFKEQ. The CDR3 runs to 15 residues. V shed 1 base and J 9 bases; nucleotides not matched to a gene: 5. CDR3 residues: CASSQGTGSGSPLHF. The DNA of the CDR3 is TGTGCCAGCAGCCAAGGGACAGGGAGTGGTTCACCCCTCCACTTT.

This clone has a handful of counts. The chain has TRBV30 and TRBJ2-7; TRBD2 might be the D (5 bases). From germline, CDR1 is GTSNPN and CDR2 SVGIG (reference sequence). CDR3 length: 12 residues. Deletions cut 5 bases from V and 3 bases from J, with 11 bases between. CDR3 region: CAWGLSGYEQYF. CDR3 nucleotide sequence: TGTGCCTGGGGACTGAGCGGCTACGAGCAGTACTTC.

The rearrangement joins TRBV7-2 to TRBJ2-1, with 9 bases identical to TRBD2. Losses at the gene ends were 3 bases for V and 0 bases for J; bases not matched to a gene: 3. The CDR3 runs to 16 residues. The germline gives CDR1 SGHTA, CDR2 FQGNSA. Here the CDR3 reads CASSLASGASYNEQFF. The CDR3, as DNA: TGTGCCAGCAGCTTGGCTAGCGGGGCCTCCTACAATGAGCAGTTCTTC.

This clone was recorded a few times. V and J are TRBV9 and TRBJ2-7; D is perhaps TRBD2 (6 bases). The germline V and J ends were trimmed by 7 bases and 2 bases, with 16 bases remaining between them. There are 14 residues in the CDR3. Germline CDR1 reads SGDLS; CDR2 reads YYNGEE. CDR3 sequence reads: CASGGTDKPYEQYF. DNA for the CDR3: TGTGCCAGCGGAGGGACTGACAAGCCCTACGAGCAGTACTTC.

The chain links TRBV6-5 to TRBJ2-2; the D gene is possibly TRBD2 (5 bases). The V gene's germline CDR1 is MNHEY and CDR2 SVGAGI. Trimming left V 5 bases short and J 3 bases short, with 13 bases between. This CDR3 is 15 amino acids long. CDR3 sequence (DNA): TGTGCCAGCAGTCCTAGCCGCGGATACACCGGGGAGCTGTTTTTT. This codes for CASSPSRGYTGELFF.

V usage is TRBV6-5 and J usage is TRBJ2-5; TRBD1 agrees at 7 bases. Germline-derived CDR1 and CDR2 are MNHEY and SVGAGI. The ends lost 6 bases at V and 5 bases at J; junction bases unmatched: 12. This CDR3 contains 15 residues. CDR3 protein: CASSPTQGRGETQYF. CDR3 DNA sequence: TGTGCCAGCAGCCCAACTCAGGGCAGGGGGGAGACCCAGTACTTC.

This clone was seen once. The chain couples TRBV6-6 to TRBJ2-3; 10 bases align to TRBD2. The ends lost 6 bases at V and 0 bases at J; junction bases unmatched: 6. The V gene's germline CDR1 is MNHNY and CDR2 SVGAGI (reference sequence). The CDR3 loop spans 16 amino acids. The CDR3 bases are TGTGCCAGCAGCAGGACTAGCGGCGGGAGCACAGATACGCAGTATTTT. This gives the protein CASSRTSGGSTDTQYF.

The CDR3 loop is CASSLVGTGRHEQYF. CDR3 DNA: TGTGCCAGCAGCTTGGTGGGGACAGGGCGGCACGAGCAGTACTTC. The chain couples TRBV5-6 to TRBJ2-7, with 9 bases matching TRBD1. The CDR3 extends over 15 amino acids. The ends lost 0 bases at V and 5 bases at J; junction bases unmatched: 6. The V gene's germline CDR1 is SGHDT and CDR2 YYEEEE.

In this sample, this clone turned up a few times. The J gene is TRBJ2-2, the V gene TRBV4-1, with 7 bases aligning to TRBD2. Per the germline V gene, CDR1 is MGHRA and CDR2 is YSYEKL. Trimming took 1 base from V and 8 from J; bases not matched to a gene: 4. The CDR3 length is 14 residues. The CDR3 protein is CASSQGLAEGELFF. CDR3 DNA: TGCGCCAGCAGCCAAGGCCTAGCGGAAGGGGAGCTGTTTTTT.

CDR3 in amino acids: CASSPLNGQETQYF. In DNA, the CDR3 is TGTGCCAGCTCACCACTCAACGGCCAAGAGACCCAGTACTTC. This chain uses TRBV18 with TRBJ2-5, with unresolved D. Germline values: CDR1 KGHSH, CDR2 LQKENI. Trimming pared 1 base from V and 1 base from J, leaving 7 bases between. This CDR3 contains 14 residues.

The chain has TRBV6-1 and TRBJ2-3; perhaps TRBD2 as D (5 bases). V was pared by 2 bases and J by 6 bases, with 12 bases between. Germline CDR1 is MNHNS and CDR2 is SASEGT. The CDR3 length is 14 residues. The CDR3 loop reads CASSERAVGDTQYF. The CDR3 DNA sequence: TGTGCCAGCAGTGAACGAGCGGTCGGGGATACGCAGTATTTT.

This clone came up once. This sequence joins TRBV6-6 and TRBJ2-3, with 11 bases aligning to TRBD2. CDR3 length: 16 amino acids. The V segment lost 6 bases and the J segment 7 bases; nucleotides outside the gene matches: 12. Germline CDR1 is MNHNY and CDR2 is SVGAGI (reference sequence). The CDR3 nucleotides are TGTGCCAGCAGACTCACTAGCGGGGGCCGAAGCCATACGCAGTATTTT. Translation: CASRLTSGGRSHTQYF.

This sequence joins TRBV11-1 and TRBJ2-3, with TRBD2 identical over 9 bases. This CDR3 spans 15 amino acids. After removal of 5 bases from V and 7 bases from J, the junction contained 10 bases not matched to a gene. Germline V gene sequence: CDR1 SGHAT, CDR2 FQDESV (reference sequence). This chain's CDR3 is CASSPGTSIRYTQYF. The CDR3 coding sequence is TGTGCCAGCAGCCCCGGGACTAGCATAAGGTATACGCAGTATTTT. Supplemented by reference TRBV11-1 and TRBJ2-3, the full variable domain reads EAEVAQSPRYKITEKSQAVAFWCDPISGHATLYWYRQILGQGPELLVQFQDESVVDDSQLPKDRFSAERLKGVDSTLKIQPAELGDSAMYLCASSPGTSIRYTQYFGPGTRLTVL.

The V call is TRBV19, the J call TRBJ2-7; weak D call: TRBD2 (5 bases). CDR1 is LNHDA and CDR2 is SQIVND in the germline V gene (reference sequence). Deletions cut 5 bases from V and 5 bases from J, with 13 bases between. The CDR3 spans 13 residues. CDR3 in amino acids: CASSPDGVHEQYF. The CDR3 nucleotides are TGTGCCAGTAGTCCCGACGGGGTACACGAGCAGTACTTC.

This clone was counted a few times. This same CDR3 is encoded by further DNA sequences in the sample. This chain joins TRBV4-1 and TRBJ2-5, with TRBD2 as a possible D gene (6 bases). Germline CDR1 reads MGHRA; CDR2 reads YSYEKL. The CDR3 is 16 amino acids. Trimming removed 1 base from V and 0 bases from J, with 12 bases in between. In DNA, the CDR3 is TGCGCCAGCAGCCAAGTCTCTGGAGGGGACCAAGAGACCCAGTACTTC. Residues: CASSQVSGGDQETQYF.

The V call is TRBV7-2, the J call TRBJ2-7, with TRBD2 identical over 7 bases. There are 13 residues in the CDR3. Germline CDR1 and CDR2: SGHTA and FQGNSA. After removal of 3 bases from V and 4 bases from J, the junction contained 3 bases not matched to a gene. CDR3 amino acids: CASSFIGGYEQYF. Here the CDR3 DNA reads TGTGCCAGCAGCTTTATCGGGGGGTACGAGCAGTACTTC.

The V call is TRBV7-3, the J call TRBJ2-1; 10 bases align to TRBD2. The CDR3 covers 15 residues. J lost 5 bases, V lost 3 bases, and 4 bases had no gene match. Germline CDR1 is SGHTA and CDR2 is FQGTGA. The chain's CDR3 is CASSLERGGHNEQFF. DNA for the CDR3: TGTGCCAGCAGCTTGGAGCGGGGGGGCCACAATGAGCAGTTCTTC. Combining the CDR3 with reference TRBV7-3 and TRBJ2-1 gives the whole variable domain GAGVSQTPSNKVTEKGKYVELRCDPISGHTALYWYRQSLGQGPEFLIYFQGTGAADDSGLPNDRFFAVRPEGSVSTLKIQRTERGDSAVYLCASSLERGGHNEQFFGPGTRLTVL.

In this sample, this clone turned up once. This sequence joins TRBV2 and TRBJ2-2, with 9 bases lining up with TRBD1. The CDR3 contains 14 residues. The germline gives CDR1 SNHLY, CDR2 FYNNEI. J was trimmed by 4 bases and V by 7 bases; bases with no gene match: 4. In nucleotides, the CDR3 is TGTGCCAGCAAGACAGGGGGGGGCACCGGGGAGCTGTTTTTT. Its translation: CASKTGGGTGELFF.

In its sample, this clone was seen many times. V and J are TRBV12-3 or TRBV12-4 and TRBJ2-3; tentatively, D is TRBD1 (7 bases). This CDR3 comprises 13 residues. V was clipped by 7 bases and J by 6 bases, with 14 bases between them. CDR3 nucleotides: TGTGCCAGCACCCCCCCAGGGGGGGATACGCAGTATTTT. It encodes CASTPPGGDTQYF.

This clone occurred a few times. The V call is TRBV5-6, the J call TRBJ1-2; D is undetermined. The CDR3 is 14 residues long. The germline V gene encodes CDR1 SGHDT and CDR2 YYEEEE. V lost 4 bases, J lost 3 bases, and 13 bases lay in between. CDR3 sequence reads: CASSRKEAYYGYTF. In nucleotides, the CDR3 is TGTGCCAGCAGCCGTAAGGAGGCCTACTATGGCTACACCTTC.

The gene calls are TRBV2 and TRBJ2-7; 7 bases line up with TRBD1. J was trimmed by 0 bases and V by 6 bases; bases with no gene match: 5. This CDR3 contains 14 residues. CDR1 SNHLY and CDR2 FYNNEI come from the germline V gene. DNA of the CDR3: TGTGCCAGCAGCACACAGGGGCACTCCTACGAGCAGTACTTC. As protein: CASSTQGHSYEQYF.

The genes are TRBV5-4 and TRBJ2-1; no clear D gene. Germline loops: CDR1 SGHNT, CDR2 YYREEE (reference sequence). There are 13 residues in the CDR3. V dropped 0 bases and J dropped 8 bases, with 9 bases sitting between them. CDR3: CASSLVASDEQFF. CDR3 bases: TGTGCCAGCAGCTTGGTCGCCAGTGATGAGCAGTTCTTC.